The source of this T cell receptor (beta chain) is a study of blood T cell repertoires in COVID-19. In the source study's methods: Cell counts per sample came from amplifying reference gene primers. Here immunoSEQ multiplex PCR was the method, and the copy in TCRdb shows in-frame clones only, minus some. That table furnishes V, J and clone size, whereas the DNA furnished D and trimming. The sample records 200,000 to 300,000 clones, roughly 90% being singletons. Germline loops: CDR1 SEHNR, CDR2 FQNEAQ (reference sequence). The CDR3 length is 14 residues. V was shortened by 5 bases and J by 4 bases, with 14 bases between the two germline ends.

The sequence was obtained from a man aged 60 to 75 with acute or convalescent COVID-19. V gene TRBV7-9 combines with J gene TRBJ1-1; possibly TRBD1 for D (5 bases). The sequenced material came from peripheral blood. The CDR3 DNA reads as TGTGCCAGCAGCCATGCAGGGATGGGCACTGAAGCTTTCTTT. Translation gives CASSHAGMGTEAFF.